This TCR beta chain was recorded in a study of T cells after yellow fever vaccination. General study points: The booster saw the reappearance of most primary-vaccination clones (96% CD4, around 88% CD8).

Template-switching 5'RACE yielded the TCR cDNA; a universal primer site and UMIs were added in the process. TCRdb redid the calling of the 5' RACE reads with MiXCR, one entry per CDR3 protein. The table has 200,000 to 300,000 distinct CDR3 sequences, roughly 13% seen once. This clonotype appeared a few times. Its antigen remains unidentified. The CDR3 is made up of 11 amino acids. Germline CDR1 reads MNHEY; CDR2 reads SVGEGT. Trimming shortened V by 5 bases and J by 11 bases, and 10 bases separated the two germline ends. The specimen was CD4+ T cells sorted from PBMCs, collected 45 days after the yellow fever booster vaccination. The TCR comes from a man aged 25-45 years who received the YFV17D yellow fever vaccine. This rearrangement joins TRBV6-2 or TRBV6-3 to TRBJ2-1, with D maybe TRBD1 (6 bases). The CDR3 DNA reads TGTGCCAGCAGTCGGACAGAGAAGCAGTTCTTC. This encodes CASSRTEKQFF.